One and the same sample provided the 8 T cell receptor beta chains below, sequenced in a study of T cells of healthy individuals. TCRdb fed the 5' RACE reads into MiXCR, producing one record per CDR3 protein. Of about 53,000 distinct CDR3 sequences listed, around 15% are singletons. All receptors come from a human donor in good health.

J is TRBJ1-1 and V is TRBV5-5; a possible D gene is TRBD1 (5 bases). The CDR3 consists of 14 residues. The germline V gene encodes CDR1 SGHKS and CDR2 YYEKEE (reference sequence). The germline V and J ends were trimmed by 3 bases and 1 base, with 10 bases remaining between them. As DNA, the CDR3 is TGTGCCAGCAGCTCCAGGGTTGGGAACACTGAAGCTTTCTTT. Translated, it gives CASSSRVGNTEAFF.

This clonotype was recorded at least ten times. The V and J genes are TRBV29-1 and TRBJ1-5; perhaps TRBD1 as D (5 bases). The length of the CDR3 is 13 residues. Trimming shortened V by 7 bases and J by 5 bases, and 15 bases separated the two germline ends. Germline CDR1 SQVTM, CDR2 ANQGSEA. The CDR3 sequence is CSAADSGHQPQHF. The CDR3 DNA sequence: TGCAGCGCGGCCGACAGTGGGCATCAGCCCCAGCATTTT.

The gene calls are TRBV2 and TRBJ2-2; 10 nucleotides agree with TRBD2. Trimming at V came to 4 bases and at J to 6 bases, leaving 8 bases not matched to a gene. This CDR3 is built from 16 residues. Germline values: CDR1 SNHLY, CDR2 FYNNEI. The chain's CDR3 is CASSVRSGGAAGELFF. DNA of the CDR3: TGTGCCAGCAGTGTTCGGAGCGGGGGGGCGGCCGGGGAGCTGTTTTTT.

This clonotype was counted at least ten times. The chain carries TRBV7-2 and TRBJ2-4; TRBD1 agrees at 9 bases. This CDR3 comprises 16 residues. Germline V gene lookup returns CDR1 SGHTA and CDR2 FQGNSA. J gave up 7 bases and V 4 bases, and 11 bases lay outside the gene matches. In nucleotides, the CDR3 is TGTGCCAGCAGCTCAAACCCCGGGACAGGGAGGAACATTCAGTACTTC. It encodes CASSSNPGTGRNIQYF.

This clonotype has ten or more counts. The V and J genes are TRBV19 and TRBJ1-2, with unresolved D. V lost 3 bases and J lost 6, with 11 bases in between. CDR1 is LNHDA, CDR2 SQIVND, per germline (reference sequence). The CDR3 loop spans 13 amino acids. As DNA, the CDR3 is TGTGCCAGTAGTATTCGTGGGAGCCATGGCTACACCTTC. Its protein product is CASSIRGSHGYTF.

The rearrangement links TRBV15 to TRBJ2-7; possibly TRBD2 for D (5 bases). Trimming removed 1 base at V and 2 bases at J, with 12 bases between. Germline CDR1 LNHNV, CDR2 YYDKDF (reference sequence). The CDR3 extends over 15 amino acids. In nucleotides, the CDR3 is TGTGCCACCAGCAGAGGTACGGGATCGACCTACGAGCAGTACTTC. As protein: CATSRGTGSTYEQYF.

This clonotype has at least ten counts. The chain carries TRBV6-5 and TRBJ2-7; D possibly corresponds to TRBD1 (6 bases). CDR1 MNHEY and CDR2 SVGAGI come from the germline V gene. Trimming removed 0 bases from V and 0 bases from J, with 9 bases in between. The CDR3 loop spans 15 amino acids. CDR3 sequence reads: CASSYSWDNSYEQYF. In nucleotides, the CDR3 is TGTGCCAGCAGTTACTCGTGGGACAACTCCTACGAGCAGTACTTC.

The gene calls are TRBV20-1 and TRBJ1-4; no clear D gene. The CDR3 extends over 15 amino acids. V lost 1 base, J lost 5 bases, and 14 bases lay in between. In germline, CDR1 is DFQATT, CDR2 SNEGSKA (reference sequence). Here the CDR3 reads CSARGPVAGNEKLFF. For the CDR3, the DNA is TGCAGTGCTAGAGGTCCGGTCGCGGGGAATGAAAAACTGTTTTTT.